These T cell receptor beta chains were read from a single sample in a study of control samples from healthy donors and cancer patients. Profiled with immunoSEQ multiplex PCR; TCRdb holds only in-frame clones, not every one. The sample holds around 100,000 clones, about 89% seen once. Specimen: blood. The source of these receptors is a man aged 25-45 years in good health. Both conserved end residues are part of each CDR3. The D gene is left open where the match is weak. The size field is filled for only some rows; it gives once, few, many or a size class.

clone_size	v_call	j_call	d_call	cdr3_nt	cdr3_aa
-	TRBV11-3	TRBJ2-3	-	TGTGCCAGCAGCGACCGGACAGTAAGCACAGATACGCAGTATTTT	CASSDRTVSTDTQYF
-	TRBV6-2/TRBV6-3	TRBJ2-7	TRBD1	TGTGCCAGCAGTCGGGACAGGGTCCTCAACGAGCAGTACTTC	CASSRDRVLNEQYF
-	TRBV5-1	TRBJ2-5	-	TGCGCCAGCAGCGGAGGGGAGACCCAGTACTTC	CASSGGETQYF
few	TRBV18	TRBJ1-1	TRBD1	TGTGCCAGCTCACGGACAGGGGACACTGAAGCTTTCTTT	CASSRTGDTEAFF
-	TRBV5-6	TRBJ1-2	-	TGTGCCAGCAGCTCGACGACAGGTGTCTATGGCTACACCTTC	CASSSTTGVYGYTF
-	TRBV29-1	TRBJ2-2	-	TGCAGCGCCGGGGGCTCGAGTACCGGGGAGCTGTTTTTT	CSAGGSSTGELFF
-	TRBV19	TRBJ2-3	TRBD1	TGTGCCAGTCGGGACAGGGCGACAGATACGCAGTATTTT	CASRDRATDTQYF
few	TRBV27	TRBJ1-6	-	TGTGCCAGCAGTTTTGGGAATTCACCCCTCCACTTT	CASSFGNSPLHF
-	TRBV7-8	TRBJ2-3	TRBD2	TGTGCCAGCAGTACAGGACTAGCGGGGACCGCAGATACGCAGTATTTT	CASSTGLAGTADTQYF
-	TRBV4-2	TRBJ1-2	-	TGTGCCAGCAGCCAAGACCCATCCGGGGGGCCCTATGGCTACACCTTC	CASSQDPSGGPYGYTF
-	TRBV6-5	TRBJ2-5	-	TGTGCCAGCAGTTCCTTCTGGGCGAATGATTGGGAGACCCAGTACTTC	CASSSFWANDWETQYF
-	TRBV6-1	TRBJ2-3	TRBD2	TGTGCCAGCAGTGGGACTAGCGGGAGGGTTTACCCAGATACGCAGTATTTT	CASSGTSGRVYPDTQYF
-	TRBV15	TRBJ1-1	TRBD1	TGTGCCACCAGCAGGGAGAACAGGGGTGGGACTGAAGCTTTCTTT	CATSRENRGGTEAFF
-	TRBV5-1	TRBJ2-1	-	TGCGCCAGCGGAACAGGGAGCTCCTACAATGAGCAGTTCTTC	CASGTGSSYNEQFF
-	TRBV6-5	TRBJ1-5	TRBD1	TGTGCCAGCAGATACGGGACAGGGGGGAATCAGCCCCAGCATTTT	CASRYGTGGNQPQHF
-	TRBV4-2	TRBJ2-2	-	TGTGCCAGCAGTCAAACTCCCGGGGAGCTGTTTTTT	CASSQTPGELFF
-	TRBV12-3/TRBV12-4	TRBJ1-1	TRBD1	TGTGCCAGCAGTTTAGCGTCAGGGGGAGAAGCTTTCTTT	CASSLASGGEAFF
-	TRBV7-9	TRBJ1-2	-	TGTGCCAGCAGCCCTCAGGGGCTAGGGAACTATGGCTACACCTTC	CASSPQGLGNYGYTF
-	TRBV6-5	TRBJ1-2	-	TGTGCCAGCAGTCTCGGGGAAAGTTATGGCTACACCTTC	CASSLGESYGYTF
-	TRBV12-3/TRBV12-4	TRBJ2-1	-	TGTGCCAGCAGTTTGGTTGGTTGGAATGAGCAGTTCTTC	CASSLVGWNEQFF
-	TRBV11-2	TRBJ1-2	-	TGTGCCAGCAGCTTACTTCAAACTAACTATGGCTACACCTTC	CASSLLQTNYGYTF
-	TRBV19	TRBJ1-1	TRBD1	TGTGCCAGTAGCCTAGGCAGAGGCAGGGGGTTTGAAGCTTTCTTT	CASSLGRGRGFEAFF
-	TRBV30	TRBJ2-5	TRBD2	TGTGCCTTTACCCGCGGGGGACGAGAGACCCAGTACTTC	CAFTRGGRETQYF